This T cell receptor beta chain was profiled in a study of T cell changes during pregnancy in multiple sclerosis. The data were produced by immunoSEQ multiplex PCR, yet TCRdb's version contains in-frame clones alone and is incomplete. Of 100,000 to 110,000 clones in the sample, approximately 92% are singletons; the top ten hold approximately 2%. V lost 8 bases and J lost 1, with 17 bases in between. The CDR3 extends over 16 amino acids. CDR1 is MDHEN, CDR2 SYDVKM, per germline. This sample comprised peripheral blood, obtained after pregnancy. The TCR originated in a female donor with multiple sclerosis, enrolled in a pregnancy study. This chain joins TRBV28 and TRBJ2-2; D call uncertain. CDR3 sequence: CASSEDNTRNTGELFF. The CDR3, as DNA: TGTGCCAGCTCCGAAGATAACACACGGAACACCGGGGAGCTGTTTTTT.